The present T cell receptor beta chain was sequenced within a study of cytomegalovirus exposure and HLA in healthy donors. Trimming at V came to 2 bases and at J to 3 bases, leaving 1 base not matched to a gene. The CDR3 totals 13 residues. The germline CDR1 and CDR2 sequences are MDHEN and SYDVKM. Regarding this clone: Its antigen is still unknown.

Use of 60 Vbeta and 13 Jbeta primers characterized the PCR. TCRdb's copy holds only in-frame clones and misses some; the assay was immunoSEQ multiplex PCR. The sample has fewer than 150,000 clones. General study findings and limits: The Asian-associated ancestry cluster reportedly had fewer N-insertions than the approximately 670-donor mean in a later analysis.

The sample taken for sequencing was PBMCs. The V call is TRBV28, the J call TRBJ2-7; 7 nucleotides match TRBD2. The clonotype comes from a man aged 18 to 29 in good health and CMV-seronegative. Written as DNA, the CDR3 is TGTGCCAGCAGTTTAACGGGGGGCTACGAGCAGTACTTC. Translation: CASSLTGGYEQYF.